The 9 T cell receptor beta chains below come from one sample, sequenced in a study of cytomegalovirus exposure and HLA in healthy donors. PCR was performed using 60 Vbeta and 13 Jbeta primers. Profiling relied on immunoSEQ multiplex PCR, and the TCRdb table lists in-frame clones only, not all of them. The profile shows over 110,000 clones, over 60% of them singletons. The sequencing sample was made of PBMCs. The receptors were gathered from a male donor in good health and CMV-seropositive.

V usage is TRBV6-5 and J usage is TRBJ1-2; tentative D call: TRBD1 (5 bases). The V gene's germline CDR1 is MNHEY and CDR2 SVGAGI. The CDR3 consists of 14 residues. Trimming removed 0 bases from V and 9 bases from J, with 14 bases in between. CDR3 region: CASSYSGGILSYTF. The CDR3 DNA sequence: TGTGCCAGCAGTTACTCGGGGGGGATATTAAGCTACACCTTC.

V and J are TRBV2 and TRBJ1-5; D gene ambiguous. The germline V gene encodes CDR1 SNHLY and CDR2 FYNNEI. The V end was cut by 3 bases, the J end by 0 bases, with 12 bases between. There are 16 residues in the CDR3. CDR3 nucleotide sequence: TGTGCCAGCAGTGACAACAGTTTATATAGCAATCAGCCCCAGCATTTT. It translates to CASSDNSLYSNQPQHF.

The sample holds one count of this clone. The chain couples TRBV9 to TRBJ2-1; 9 bases fit TRBD2. Trimming took 4 bases from V and 8 from J; bases not matched to a gene: 16. Germline assignment: CDR1 SGDLS and CDR2 YYNGEE. The CDR3 extends over 17 amino acids. CDR3 DNA sequence: TGTGCCAGCAGCTCTACTCCCGGCGGGAGGGCCCTCGATGAGCAGTTCTTC. Translated, it gives CASSSTPGGRALDEQFF.

This chain links TRBV2 with TRBJ2-1, with 8 bases fitting TRBD2. CDR3 length: 16 residues. After removal of 4 bases from V and 0 bases from J, the junction contained 5 bases not matched to a gene. From germline, CDR1 is SNHLY and CDR2 FYNNEI. The DNA for the CDR3 is TGTGCCAGCAGTGCCACTAGCGGAAGCTCCTACAATGAGCAGTTCTTC. Encoded protein: CASSATSGSSYNEQFF.

This chain joins TRBV10-1 and TRBJ2-3, with 12 positions matching TRBD2. The CDR3 extends over 17 amino acids. V was clipped by 1 base and J by 5 bases; unmatched bases: 7. Germline V gene lookup returns CDR1 WNHNN and CDR2 SYGVQD (reference sequence). CDR3 DNA: TGCGCCAGCAGTGAGTTTGCTAGCGGGGGGGCAGGAGATACGCAGTATTTT. Residues: CASSEFASGGAGDTQYF.

V is TRBV5-1 and J is TRBJ2-7, with 7 positions matching TRBD1. The CDR3 totals 15 residues. Looked up from germline, CDR1 is SGHRS and CDR2 is YFSETQ. V lost 0 bases to trimming and J lost 3 bases; unmatched junction nucleotides: 6. The CDR3 region is CASSLGQGSDYEQYF. The CDR3 nucleotides read TGCGCCAGCAGCTTGGGACAGGGTTCAGACTACGAGCAGTACTTC.

V gene TRBV30 combines with J gene TRBJ1-1, with D maybe TRBD1 (5 bases). The CDR3 sequence is 13 residues long. Trimming pared 0 bases from V and 5 bases from J, leaving 10 bases between. Looked up from germline, CDR1 is GTSNPN and CDR2 is SVGIG (reference sequence). The DNA for the CDR3 is TGTGCCTGGAGTGTGGTCAGGGCTACTGAAGCTTTCTTT. Its protein is CAWSVVRATEAFF.

A single count supports this clone. The chain couples TRBV2 to TRBJ2-3; D is perhaps TRBD1 (6 bases). Germline V gene data show CDR1 as SNHLY and CDR2 as FYNNEI. This CDR3 contains 13 residues. V lost 9 bases, J lost 6 bases, and 16 bases lay in between. This CDR3 is CASTDLGADTQYF. Here the CDR3 DNA reads TGTGCCAGTACTGACTTGGGGGCCGATACGCAGTATTTT.

The chain combines TRBV28 with TRBJ1-2; D is unclear. Germline V gene lookup returns CDR1 MDHEN and CDR2 SYDVKM. The CDR3 length is 12 residues. The V gene lost 8 bases and the J gene lost 5 bases, with 12 bases spanning the gap. This chain's CDR3 is CASGPRGYGYTF. The DNA of the CDR3 is TGTGCCAGCGGCCCACGAGGTTATGGCTACACCTTC.